This T cell receptor beta chain was identified in a study of blood T cell repertoires in COVID-19. Per the germline V gene, CDR1 is SNHLY and CDR2 is FYNNEI. V lost 8 bases and J lost 1, with 18 bases in between. This CDR3 has 15 amino acids. Only in-frame clones appear in the TCRdb table, and some are missing; sequencing was by immunoSEQ multiplex PCR. Of about 130,000 clones detected, about four fifths appear once; the ten largest clones hold more than 15%. J is TRBJ2-7 and V is TRBV2; TRBD2 might be the D (6 bases). The sequence came from an elderly man with acute or convalescent COVID-19. Sequencing was carried out using peripheral blood. The CDR3 DNA follows: TGTGCCAGCTCGGGCGGGGTACGACTTTCCTACGAGCAGTACTTC. It is translated as CASSGGVRLSYEQYF.